The present T cell receptor (beta chain) was sequenced within a study of OX40 agonist ivuxolimab in advanced cancers. Study as a whole: The dose of intravenous ivuxolimab that patients received every 2 weeks ranged from 0.01 to 10 mg/kg.

Here immunoSEQ multiplex PCR was the method, and the copy in TCRdb shows in-frame clones only, minus some. The repertoire holds roughly 48,000 clones, with 80% to 90% as singletons. On this clone: Antigen: not known.

Study observations and caveats: Partial responders receiving 0.1-3.0 mg/kg showed among the lowest clonal expansion. Averaged across samples, CD8+ T cells carried more expanded clones than CD4+ did. The study observed clonal expansion of CD4+ and CD8+ blood T cells by week 6 at 0.1 to 3.0 mg/kg.

Germline assignment: CDR1 ENHRY and CDR2 SYGVKD. The CDR3 length is 14 residues. The ends were cut back, 3 bases at V and 4 bases at J, with 12 bases in the middle. The material was CD4+ or CD8+ T cells sorted from blood, obtained in a trial of the OX40 agonist ivuxolimab. The rearrangement uses TRBV10-3 and TRBJ1-1, with D unresolved. The source of this sequence is an adult with an advanced solid tumor such as melanoma, head and neck, liver or kidney cancer. In nucleotides, the CDR3 is TGTGCCATCAGTGACAAGGCGGGTGGCACTGAAGCTTTCTTT. Encoded protein: CAISDKAGGTEAFF.